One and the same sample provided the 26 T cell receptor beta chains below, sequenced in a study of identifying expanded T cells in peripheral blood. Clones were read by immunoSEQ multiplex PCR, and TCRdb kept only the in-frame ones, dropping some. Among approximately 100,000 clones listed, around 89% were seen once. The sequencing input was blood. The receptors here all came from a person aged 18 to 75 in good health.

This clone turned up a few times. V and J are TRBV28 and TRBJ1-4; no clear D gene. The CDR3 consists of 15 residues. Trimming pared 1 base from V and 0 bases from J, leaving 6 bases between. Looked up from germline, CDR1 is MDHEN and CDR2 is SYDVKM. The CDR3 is CASSLFGTTNEKLFF. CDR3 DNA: TGTGCCAGCAGTTTATTTGGCACAACTAATGAAAAACTGTTTTTT.

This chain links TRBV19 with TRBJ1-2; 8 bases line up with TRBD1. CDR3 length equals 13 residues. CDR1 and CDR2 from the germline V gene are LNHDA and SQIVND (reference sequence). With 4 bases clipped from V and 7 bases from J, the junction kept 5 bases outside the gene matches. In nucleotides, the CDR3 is TGTGCCAGTAGTAGAGGCAGGGGGCCTGGCTACACCTTC. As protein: CASSRGRGPGYTF.

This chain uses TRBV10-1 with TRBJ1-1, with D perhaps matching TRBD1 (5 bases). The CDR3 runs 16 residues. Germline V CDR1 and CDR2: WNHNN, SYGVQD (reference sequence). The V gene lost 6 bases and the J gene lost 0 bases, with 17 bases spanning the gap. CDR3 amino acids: CASSEGRGRLNTEAFF. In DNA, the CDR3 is TGCGCCAGCAGCGAGGGACGGGGACGGTTGAACACTGAAGCTTTCTTT.

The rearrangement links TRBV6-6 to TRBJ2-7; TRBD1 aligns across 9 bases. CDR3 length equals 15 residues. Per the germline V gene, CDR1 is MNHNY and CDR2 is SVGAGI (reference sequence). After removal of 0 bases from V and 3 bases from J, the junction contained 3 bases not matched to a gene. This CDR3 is CASSYSPGQGYEQYF. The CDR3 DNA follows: TGTGCCAGCAGTTACTCTCCGGGACAGGGCTACGAGCAGTACTTC.

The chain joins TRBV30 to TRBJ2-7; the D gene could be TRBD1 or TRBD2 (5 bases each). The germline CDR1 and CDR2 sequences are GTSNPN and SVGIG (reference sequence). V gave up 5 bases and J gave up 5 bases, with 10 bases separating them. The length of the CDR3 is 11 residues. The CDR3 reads CAWDQGHEQYF. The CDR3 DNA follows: TGTGCCTGGGATCAGGGACACGAGCAGTACTTC. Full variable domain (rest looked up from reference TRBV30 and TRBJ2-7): SQTIHQWPATLVQPVGSPLSLECTVEGTSNPNLYWYRQAAGRGLQLLFYSVGIGQISSEVPQNLSASRPQDRQFILSSKKLLLSDSGFYLCAWDQGHEQYFGPGTRLTVT.

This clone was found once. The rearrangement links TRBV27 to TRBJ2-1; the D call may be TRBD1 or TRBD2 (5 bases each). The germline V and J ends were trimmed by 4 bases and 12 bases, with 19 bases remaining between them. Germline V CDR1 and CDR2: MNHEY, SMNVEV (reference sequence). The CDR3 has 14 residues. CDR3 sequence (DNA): TGTGCCAGCAGTTACCGGGACGCAAAGACCCCGCAGTTCTTC. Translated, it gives CASSYRDAKTPQFF.

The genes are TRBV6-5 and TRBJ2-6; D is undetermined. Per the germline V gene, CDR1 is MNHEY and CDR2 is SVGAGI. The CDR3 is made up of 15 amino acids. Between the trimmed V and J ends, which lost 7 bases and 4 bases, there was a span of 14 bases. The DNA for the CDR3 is TGTGCCAGCACCCTAACCCACATGGGGGCCAACGTCCTGACTTTC. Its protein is CASTLTHMGANVLTF.

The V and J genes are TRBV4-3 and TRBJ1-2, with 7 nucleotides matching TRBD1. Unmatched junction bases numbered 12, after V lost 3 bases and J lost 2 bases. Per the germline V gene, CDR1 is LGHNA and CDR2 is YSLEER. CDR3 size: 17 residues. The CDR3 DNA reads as TGCGCCAGCAGCCAGTTCCAGGGGGGCATGGGAAACTATGGCTACACCTTC. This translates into CASSQFQGGMGNYGYTF.

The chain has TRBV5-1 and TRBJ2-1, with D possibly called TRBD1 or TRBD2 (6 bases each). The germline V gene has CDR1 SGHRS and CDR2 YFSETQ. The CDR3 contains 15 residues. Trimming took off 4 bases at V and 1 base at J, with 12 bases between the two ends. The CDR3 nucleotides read TGCGCCAGCAGCCTGGGGGGCGGATCCTACAATGAGCAGTTCTTC. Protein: CASSLGGGSYNEQFF. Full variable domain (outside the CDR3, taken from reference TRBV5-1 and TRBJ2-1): KAGVTQTPRYLIKTRGQQVTLSCSPISGHRSVSWYQQTPGQGLQFLFEYFSETQRNKGNFPGRFSGRQFSNSRSEMNVSTLELGDSALYLCASSLGGGSYNEQFFGPGTRLTVL.

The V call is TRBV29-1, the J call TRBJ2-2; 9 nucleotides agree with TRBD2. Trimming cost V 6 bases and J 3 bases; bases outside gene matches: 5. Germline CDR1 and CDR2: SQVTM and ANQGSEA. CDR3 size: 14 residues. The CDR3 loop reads CSVGSGSYTGELFF. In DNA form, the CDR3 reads TGCAGCGTAGGTAGCGGGAGCTACACCGGGGAGCTGTTTTTT.

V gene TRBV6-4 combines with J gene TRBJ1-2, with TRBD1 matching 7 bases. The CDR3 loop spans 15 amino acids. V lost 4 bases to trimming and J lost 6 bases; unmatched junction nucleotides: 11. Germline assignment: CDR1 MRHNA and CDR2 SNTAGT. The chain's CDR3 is CASSATLRGGDGYTF. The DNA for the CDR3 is TGTGCCAGCAGTGCAACTTTGAGAGGGGGCGATGGCTACACCTTC.

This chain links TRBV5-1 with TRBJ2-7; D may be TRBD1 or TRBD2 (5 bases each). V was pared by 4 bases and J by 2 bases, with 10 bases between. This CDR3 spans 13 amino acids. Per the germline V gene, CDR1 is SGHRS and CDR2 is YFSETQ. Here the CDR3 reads CASSPGTPYEQYF. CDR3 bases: TGCGCCAGCAGCCCCGGGACCCCCTACGAGCAGTACTTC.

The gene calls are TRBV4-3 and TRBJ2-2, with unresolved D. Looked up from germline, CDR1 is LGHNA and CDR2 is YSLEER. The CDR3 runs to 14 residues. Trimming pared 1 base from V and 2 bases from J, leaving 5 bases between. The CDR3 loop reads CASSQVHNTGELFF. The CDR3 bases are TGCGCCAGCAGCCAAGTTCATAACACCGGGGAGCTGTTTTTT.

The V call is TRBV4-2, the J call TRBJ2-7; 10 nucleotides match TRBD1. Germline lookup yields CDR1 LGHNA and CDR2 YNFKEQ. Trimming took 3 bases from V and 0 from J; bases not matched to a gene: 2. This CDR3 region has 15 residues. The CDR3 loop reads CASSQRDRGSYEQYF. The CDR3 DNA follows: TGTGCCAGCAGCCAGCGGGACAGGGGCTCCTACGAGCAGTACTTC.

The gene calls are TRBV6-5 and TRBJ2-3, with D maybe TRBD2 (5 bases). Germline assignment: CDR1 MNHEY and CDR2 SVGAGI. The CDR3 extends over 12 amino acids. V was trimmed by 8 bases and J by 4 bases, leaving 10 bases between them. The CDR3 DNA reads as TGTGCCAGCGGGAGCTTATCAGATACGCAGTATTTT. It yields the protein CASGSLSDTQYF.

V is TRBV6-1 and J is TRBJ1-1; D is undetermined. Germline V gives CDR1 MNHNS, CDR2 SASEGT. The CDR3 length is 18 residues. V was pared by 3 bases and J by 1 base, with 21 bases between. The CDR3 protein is CASSDLAELARENTEAFF. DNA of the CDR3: TGTGCCAGCAGTGACCTAGCGGAGCTCGCAAGGGAGAACACTGAAGCTTTCTTT.

The CDR3 loop reads CSVEDSEGAIGNTIYF. As DNA, the CDR3 is TGCAGCGTTGAAGACTCTGAGGGGGCAATTGGAAACACCATATATTTT. The chain is built from TRBV29-1 and TRBJ1-3, with 7 bases that match TRBD1. The CDR3 has 16 amino acids. V dropped 0 bases and J dropped 3; count of bases not matched to a gene: 8. Germline loops: CDR1 SQVTM, CDR2 ANQGSEA.

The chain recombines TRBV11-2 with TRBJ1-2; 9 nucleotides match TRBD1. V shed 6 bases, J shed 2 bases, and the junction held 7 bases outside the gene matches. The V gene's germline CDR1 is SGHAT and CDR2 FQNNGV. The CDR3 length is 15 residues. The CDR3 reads CASSQTGGPNYGYTF. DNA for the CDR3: TGTGCCAGCAGTCAAACAGGGGGCCCCAACTATGGCTACACCTTC.

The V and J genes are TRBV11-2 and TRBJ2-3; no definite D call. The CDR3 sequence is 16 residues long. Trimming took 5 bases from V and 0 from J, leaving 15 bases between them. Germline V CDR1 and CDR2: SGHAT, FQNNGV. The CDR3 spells CASSRFAPASTDTQYF. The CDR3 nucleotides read TGTGCCAGCAGCCGTTTCGCGCCCGCCAGCACAGATACGCAGTATTTT.

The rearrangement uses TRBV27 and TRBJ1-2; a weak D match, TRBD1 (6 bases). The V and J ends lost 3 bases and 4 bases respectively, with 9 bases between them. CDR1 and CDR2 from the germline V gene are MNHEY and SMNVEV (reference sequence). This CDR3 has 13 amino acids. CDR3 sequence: CASSFLGGYGYTF. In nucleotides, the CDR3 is TGTGCCAGCAGTTTTCTAGGGGGCTATGGCTACACCTTC.

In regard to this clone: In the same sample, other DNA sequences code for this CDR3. CDR3 sequence reads: CSVEAGGETQYF. The CDR3 DNA reads as TGCAGCGTTGAAGCTGGGGGAGAGACCCAGTACTTC. The V gene is TRBV29-1, the J gene TRBJ2-5; D possibly matches TRBD1 or TRBD2 (5 bases each). Germline CDR1 and CDR2: SQVTM and ANQGSEA. The CDR3 sequence is 12 residues long. Trimming shortened V by 1 base and J by 4 bases, and 7 bases separated the two germline ends.

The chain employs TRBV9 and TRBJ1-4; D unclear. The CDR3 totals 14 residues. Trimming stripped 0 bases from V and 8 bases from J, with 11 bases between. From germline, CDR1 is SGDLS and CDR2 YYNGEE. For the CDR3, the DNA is TGTGCCAGCAGCGTAGACGTCAGGAGAGAAAAACTGTTTTTT. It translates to CASSVDVRREKLFF. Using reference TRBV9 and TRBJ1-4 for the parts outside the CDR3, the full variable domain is DSGVTQTPKHLITATGQRVTLRCSPRSGDLSVYWYQQSLDQGLQFLIQYYNGEERAKGNILERFSAQQFPDLHSELNLSSLELGDSALYFCASSVDVRREKLFFGSGTQLSVL.

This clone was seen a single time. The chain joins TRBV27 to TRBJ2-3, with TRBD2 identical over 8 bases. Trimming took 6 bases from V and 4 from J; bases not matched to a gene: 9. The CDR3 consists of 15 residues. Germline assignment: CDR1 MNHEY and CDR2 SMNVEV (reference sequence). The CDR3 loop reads CASSLGSGSADTQYF. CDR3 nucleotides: TGTGCCAGCAGCTTGGGGAGCGGGAGCGCAGATACGCAGTATTTT.

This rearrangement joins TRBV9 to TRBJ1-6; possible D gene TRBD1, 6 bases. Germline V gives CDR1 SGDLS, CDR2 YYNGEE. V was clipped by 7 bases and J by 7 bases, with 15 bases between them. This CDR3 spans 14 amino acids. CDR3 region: CASAPGGANSPLHF. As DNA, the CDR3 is TGTGCCAGCGCCCCGGGGGGGGCAAATTCACCCCTCCACTTT.

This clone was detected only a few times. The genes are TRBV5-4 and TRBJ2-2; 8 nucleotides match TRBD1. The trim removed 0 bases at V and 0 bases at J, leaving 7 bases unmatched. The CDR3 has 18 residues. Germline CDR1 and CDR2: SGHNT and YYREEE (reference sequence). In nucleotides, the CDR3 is TGTGCCAGCAGCTTGGGTGTGGGACAGGTAACGAACACCGGGGAGCTGTTTTTT. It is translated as CASSLGVGQVTNTGELFF.

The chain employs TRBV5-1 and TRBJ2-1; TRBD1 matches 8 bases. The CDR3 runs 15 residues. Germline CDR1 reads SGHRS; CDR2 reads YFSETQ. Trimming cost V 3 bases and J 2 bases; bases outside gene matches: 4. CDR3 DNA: TGCGCCAGCAGCTCGGACAGGGCACCCTACAATGAGCAGTTCTTC. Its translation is CASSSDRAPYNEQFF.